A selection of T cell receptor beta chains follows, all from one sample in a study of blood T cell repertoires in COVID-19. The repertoire was sequenced with immunoSEQ multiplex PCR; TCRdb's copy has only in-frame clones and lacks some. Of fewer than 350,000 clones in the sample, over 75% were seen once. Input material: PBMCs or T cells enriched from blood (not recorded which). The receptors derive from a man aged 25-45 years who had recovered from COVID-19. CDR3s include the opening cysteine and the closing phenylalanine or tryptophan. The D gene is left open where the match is weak. Part of the rows lack a size; the others show once, few, many or a class for expanded clones.

V	J	size	D	CDR3	DNA
TRBV30	TRBJ2-2	NA	NA	CACLCGAYTGELFF	TGTGCCTGCCTATGCGGGGCTTACACCGGGGAGCTGTTTTTT
TRBV4-1	TRBJ1-1	NA	NA	CASSPTGLDTEAFF	TGCGCCAGCAGCCCAACAGGTCTGGACACTGAAGCTTTCTTT
TRBV3-1/TRBV3-2	TRBJ2-5	NA	NA	CASSDLSETQYF	TGTGCCAGCAGCGACTTATCGGAGACCCAGTACTTC
TRBV7-9	TRBJ2-1	NA	NA	CASSPPGIWDEQFF	TGTGCCAGCAGCCCGCCGGGTATCTGGGATGAGCAGTTCTTC
TRBV7-2	TRBJ2-1	NA	TRBD1	CASSQNRQGNEQFF	TGTGCCAGCAGCCAGAACCGACAGGGTAATGAGCAGTTCTTC
TRBV6-5	TRBJ2-1	NA	NA	CASTEPPQGYNEQFF	TGTGCCAGCACAGAGCCACCCCAGGGCTACAATGAGCAGTTCTTC
TRBV6-5	TRBJ1-1	NA	NA	CASSLVSYTEAFF	TGTGCCAGCAGTCTAGTATCTTACACTGAAGCTTTCTTT
TRBV15	TRBJ2-7	NA	NA	CATESGKKQYF	TGTGCCACCGAATCGGGGAAAAAACAGTACTTC
TRBV6-5	TRBJ2-7	NA	TRBD1	CASSKDRGFYEQYF	TGTGCCAGCTCAAAGGACAGGGGCTTCTACGAGCAGTACTTC
TRBV4-1	TRBJ1-1	NA	TRBD1	CASSSGTGGNTEAFF	TGCGCCAGCAGCTCCGGGACAGGGGGAAACACTGAAGCTTTCTTT
TRBV2	TRBJ2-1	NA	NA	CASSAPSVAAYNEQFF	TGTGCCAGCAGTGCCCCTTCTGTGGCAGCCTACAATGAGCAGTTCTTC
TRBV10-3	TRBJ1-5	NA	NA	CAISGQANQPQHF	TGTGCCATCAGTGGACAGGCCAATCAGCCCCAGCATTTT
TRBV3-1/TRBV3-2	TRBJ2-7	NA	TRBD1	CASSQESWTGDYEQYF	TGTGCCAGCAGCCAAGAATCCTGGACAGGGGACTACGAGCAGTACTTC
TRBV12-3/TRBV12-4	TRBJ2-7	NA	TRBD1	CASADRVEQYF	TGTGCCAGCGCGGACAGGGTCGAGCAGTACTTC
TRBV12-3/TRBV12-4	TRBJ1-1	NA	NA	CASSSRDITEAFF	TGTGCCAGCAGTTCCAGGGATATCACTGAAGCTTTCTTT
TRBV2	TRBJ1-2	NA	NA	CATQSGVPLDYTF	TGTGCCACCCAATCCGGTGTGCCCCTTGACTACACCTTC
TRBV4-1	TRBJ2-3	NA	TRBD2	CASSRSDSGGAGDTQYF	TGCGCCAGCAGCCGTTCAGATAGCGGGGGTGCGGGTGATACGCAGTATTTT
TRBV5-1	TRBJ1-6	few	NA	CASSLAGRNSPLHF	TGCGCCAGCAGCTTAGCAGGGCGTAATTCACCCCTCCACTTT
TRBV6-5	TRBJ2-7	NA	NA	CASSTAGAGYEQYF	TGTGCCAGTTCTACCGCGGGGGCGGGCTACGAGCAGTACTTC
TRBV6-5	TRBJ1-2	NA	NA	CASSYQGLDYGYTF	TGTGCCAGCAGTTACCAGGGATTGGACTATGGCTACACCTTC
TRBV29-1	TRBJ1-1	few	TRBD1	CSVENRGSGTEAFF	TGCAGCGTTGAGAACAGGGGGTCTGGCACTGAAGCTTTCTTT
TRBV2	TRBJ1-5	NA	TRBD1	CASRDRTVGPQHF	TGTGCCAGCAGGGACAGGACCGTAGGGCCCCAGCATTTT
TRBV19	TRBJ1-6	NA	TRBD1	CASSPGDRPSPLHF	TGTGCCAGTAGCCCTGGGGACAGGCCCTCTCCCCTCCACTTT
TRBV5-1	TRBJ1-1	NA	TRBD1	CASSFKGQGNTEAFF	TGCGCCAGCAGCTTTAAGGGACAGGGGAACACTGAAGCTTTCTTT
TRBV6-2/TRBV6-3	TRBJ2-3	few	TRBD1	CASSYGLGQGEVTQYF	TGTGCCAGCAGTTACGGTTTGGGACAGGGGGAAGTTACGCAGTATTTT
TRBV5-6	TRBJ2-7	NA	NA	CASSFDRSYEQYF	TGTGCCAGCAGCTTTGACAGGTCCTACGAGCAGTACTTC
TRBV11-1	TRBJ1-6	NA	TRBD1	CASSLEGGGGSPLHF	TGTGCCAGCAGCTTAGAAGGAGGGGGCGGATCACCCCTCCACTTT
TRBV7-2	TRBJ1-2	few	TRBD1	CASSPGAQGGNYGYTF	TGTGCCAGCAGTCCCGGAGCACAGGGGGGTAACTATGGCTACACCTTC
TRBV10-3	TRBJ2-7	NA	NA	CATRSAPSSYEQYF	TGTGCCACACGCTCCGCGCCATCCTCCTACGAGCAGTACTTC
TRBV9	TRBJ1-1	NA	TRBD1	CASSVQGDGTEAFF	TGTGCCAGCAGCGTACAGGGGGATGGCACTGAAGCTTTCTTT
TRBV2	TRBJ1-2	NA	NA	CASRRTADSRGYTF	TGTGCCAGCAGGAGGACAGCCGACTCCCGTGGCTACACCTTC
TRBV10-3	TRBJ1-2	NA	TRBD1	CAILQGAGYTF	TGTGCCATTCTACAGGGGGCGGGCTACACCTTC
TRBV6-5	TRBJ2-3	NA	TRBD1	CASRRDSPDTQYF	TGTGCCAGCAGGAGGGACAGTCCAGATACGCAGTATTTT
TRBV6-5	TRBJ2-7	NA	TRBD2	CASRRGVVSYEQYF	TGTGCCAGCCGCCGGGGGGTTGTTTCCTACGAGCAGTACTTC
TRBV7-3	TRBJ2-3	NA	NA	CASSLPGHTDTQYF	TGTGCCAGCAGCTTACCAGGACACACAGATACGCAGTATTTT
TRBV7-8	TRBJ2-2	NA	TRBD2	CASSPGLAGGTGELFF	TGTGCCAGCAGCCCCGGACTAGCGGGGGGCACCGGGGAGCTGTTTTTT
TRBV2	TRBJ1-5	NA	NA	CASTAGVSQPQHF	TGTGCCAGCACTGCCGGGGTCAGTCAGCCCCAGCATTTT
TRBV10-3	TRBJ2-5	NA	TRBD2	CAISESTLAGQQETQYF	TGTGCCATCAGTGAGTCCACCCTAGCGGGACAGCAAGAGACCCAGTACTTC
TRBV4-2	TRBJ2-7	NA	NA	CASSQEGGAGYEQYF	TGTGCCAGCAGCCAAGAAGGCGGGGCTGGCTACGAGCAGTACTTC
TRBV6-4	TRBJ2-1	few	NA	CASSDSTNNEQFF	TGTGCCAGCAGTGACTCTACAAACAATGAGCAGTTCTTC
TRBV19	TRBJ2-1	NA	TRBD2	CASSTGRGLAGVEQFF	TGTGCCAGTAGTACCGGGAGGGGACTAGCGGGGGTAGAGCAGTTCTTC
TRBV19	TRBJ1-3	NA	TRBD1	CASSSTGTAGNTIYF	TGTGCCAGTAGCTCGACTGGGACAGCTGGAAACACCATATATTTT